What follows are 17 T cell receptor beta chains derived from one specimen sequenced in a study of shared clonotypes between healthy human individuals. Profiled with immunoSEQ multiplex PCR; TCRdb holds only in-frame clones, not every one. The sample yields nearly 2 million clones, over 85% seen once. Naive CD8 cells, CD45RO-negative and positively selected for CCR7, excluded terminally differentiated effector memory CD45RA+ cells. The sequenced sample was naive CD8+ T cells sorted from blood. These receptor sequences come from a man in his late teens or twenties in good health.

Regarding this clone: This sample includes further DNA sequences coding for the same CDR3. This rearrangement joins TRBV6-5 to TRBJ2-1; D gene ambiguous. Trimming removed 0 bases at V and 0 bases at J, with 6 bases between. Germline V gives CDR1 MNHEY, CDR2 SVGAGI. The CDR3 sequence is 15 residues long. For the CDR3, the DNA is TGTGCCAGCAGTTACTCAGGTAGCTCCTACAATGAGCAGTTCTTC. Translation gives CASSYSGSSYNEQFF.

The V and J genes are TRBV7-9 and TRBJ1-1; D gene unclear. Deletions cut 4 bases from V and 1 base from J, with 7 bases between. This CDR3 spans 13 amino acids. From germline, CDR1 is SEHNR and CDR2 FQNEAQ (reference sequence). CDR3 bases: TGTGCCAGCAGCTCCGCGGAGAACACTGAAGCTTTCTTT. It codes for CASSSAENTEAFF.

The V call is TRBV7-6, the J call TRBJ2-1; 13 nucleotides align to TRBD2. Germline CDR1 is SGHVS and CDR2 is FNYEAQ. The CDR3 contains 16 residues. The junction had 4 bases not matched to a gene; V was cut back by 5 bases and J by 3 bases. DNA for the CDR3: TGTGCCAGCAGCCCACTAGCGGGAGGGTTCTACAATGAGCAGTTCTTC. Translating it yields CASSPLAGGFYNEQFF.

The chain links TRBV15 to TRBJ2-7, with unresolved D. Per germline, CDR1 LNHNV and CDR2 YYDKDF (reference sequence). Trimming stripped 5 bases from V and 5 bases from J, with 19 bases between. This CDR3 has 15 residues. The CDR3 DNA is TGTGCCACCAGCCCAGAAGGCTTCTCTTGGGACGAGCAGTACTTC. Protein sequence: CATSPEGFSWDEQYF.

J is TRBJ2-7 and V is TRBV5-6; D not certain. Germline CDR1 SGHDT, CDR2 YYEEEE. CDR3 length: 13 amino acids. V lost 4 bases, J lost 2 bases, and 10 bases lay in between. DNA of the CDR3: TGTGCCAGCAGCACCACGCTTCCCTACGAGCAGTACTTC. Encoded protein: CASSTTLPYEQYF.

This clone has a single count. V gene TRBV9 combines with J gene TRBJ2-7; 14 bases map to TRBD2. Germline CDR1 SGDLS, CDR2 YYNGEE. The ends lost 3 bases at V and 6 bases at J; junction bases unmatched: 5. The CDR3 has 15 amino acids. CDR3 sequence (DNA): TGTGCCAGCAGCGAGGGACTAGCGGGAGTCCCCGAGCAGTACTTC. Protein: CASSEGLAGVPEQYF.

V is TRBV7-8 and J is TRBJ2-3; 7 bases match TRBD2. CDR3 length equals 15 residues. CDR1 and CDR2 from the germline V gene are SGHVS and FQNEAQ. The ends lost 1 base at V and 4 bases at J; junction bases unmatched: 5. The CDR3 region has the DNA TGTGCCAGCAGCTTAGGCGGGAGTATGTCAGATACGCAGTATTTT. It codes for CASSLGGSMSDTQYF.

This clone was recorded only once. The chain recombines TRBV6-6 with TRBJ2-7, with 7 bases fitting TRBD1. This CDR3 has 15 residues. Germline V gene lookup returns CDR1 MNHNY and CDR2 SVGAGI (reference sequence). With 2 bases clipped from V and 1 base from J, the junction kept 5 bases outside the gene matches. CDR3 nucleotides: TGTGCCAGCAGTTACCCTGAGACAGGGTCCTACGAGCAGTACTTC. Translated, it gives CASSYPETGSYEQYF.

The CDR3 DNA reads TGTGCCAGCAGCTCCGCTACACGGGGGTTTGATGGAAACACCATATATTTT. As protein: CASSSATRGFDGNTIYF. The chain is built from TRBV5-6 and TRBJ1-3, with TRBD1 as a possible D gene (5 bases). V was shortened by 3 bases and J by 3 bases, with 19 bases between the two germline ends. The CDR3 runs to 17 residues. CDR1 and CDR2 from the germline V gene are SGHDT and YYEEEE.

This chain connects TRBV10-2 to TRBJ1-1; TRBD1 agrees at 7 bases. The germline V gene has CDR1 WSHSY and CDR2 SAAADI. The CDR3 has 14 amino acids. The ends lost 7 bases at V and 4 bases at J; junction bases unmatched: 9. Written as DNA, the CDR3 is TGCGCCAGCACCGACATTGCAGGGGGCACTGAAGCTTTCTTT. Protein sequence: CASTDIAGGTEAFF.

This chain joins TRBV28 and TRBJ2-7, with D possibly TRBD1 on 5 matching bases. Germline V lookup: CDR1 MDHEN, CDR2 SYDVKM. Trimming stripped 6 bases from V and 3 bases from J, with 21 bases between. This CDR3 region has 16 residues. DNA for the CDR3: TGTGCCAGCAGCGGACCAGGGCCGCATTCTAACTACGAGCAGTACTTC. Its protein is CASSGPGPHSNYEQYF.

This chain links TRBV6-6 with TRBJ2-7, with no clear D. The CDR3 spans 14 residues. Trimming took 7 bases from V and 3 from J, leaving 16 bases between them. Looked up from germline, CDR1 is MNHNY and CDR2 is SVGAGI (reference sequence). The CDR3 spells CASTSTGRDYEQYF. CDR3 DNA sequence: TGTGCCAGCACTTCGACGGGCAGAGACTACGAGCAGTACTTC.

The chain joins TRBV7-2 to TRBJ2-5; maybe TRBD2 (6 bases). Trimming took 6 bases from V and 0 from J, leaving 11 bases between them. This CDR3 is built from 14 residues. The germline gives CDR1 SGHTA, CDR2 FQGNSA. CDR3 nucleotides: TGTGCCAGCAGTACCGGGACTTACCAAGAGACCCAGTACTTC. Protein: CASSTGTYQETQYF.

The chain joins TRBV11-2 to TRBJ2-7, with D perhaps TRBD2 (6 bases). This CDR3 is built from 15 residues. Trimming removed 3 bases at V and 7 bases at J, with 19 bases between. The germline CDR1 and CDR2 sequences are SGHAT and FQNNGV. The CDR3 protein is CASSLSRDFLLEQYF. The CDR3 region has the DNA TGTGCCAGCAGCTTGAGCCGGGACTTCCTTTTAGAGCAGTACTTC.

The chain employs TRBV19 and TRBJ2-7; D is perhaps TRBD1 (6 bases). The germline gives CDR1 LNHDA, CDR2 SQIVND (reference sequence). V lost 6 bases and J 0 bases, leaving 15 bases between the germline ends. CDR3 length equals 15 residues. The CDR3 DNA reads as TGTGCCAGTAGGGCCGGACAGTCTAGCTCCTACGAGCAGTACTTC. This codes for CASRAGQSSSYEQYF. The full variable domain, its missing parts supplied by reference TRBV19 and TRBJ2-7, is DGGITQSPKYLFRKEGQNVTLSCEQNLNHDAMYWYRQDPGQGLRLIYYSQIVNDFQKGDIAEGYSVSREKKESFPLTVTSAQKNPTAFYLCASRAGQSSSYEQYFGPGTRLTVT.

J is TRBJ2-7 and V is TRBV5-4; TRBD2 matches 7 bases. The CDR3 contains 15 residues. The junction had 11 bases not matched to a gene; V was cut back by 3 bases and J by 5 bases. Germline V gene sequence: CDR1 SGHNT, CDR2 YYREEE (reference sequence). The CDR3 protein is CASSYAGGSEDEQYF. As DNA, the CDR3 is TGTGCCAGCAGCTACGCAGGCGGGAGCGAGGACGAGCAGTACTTC.

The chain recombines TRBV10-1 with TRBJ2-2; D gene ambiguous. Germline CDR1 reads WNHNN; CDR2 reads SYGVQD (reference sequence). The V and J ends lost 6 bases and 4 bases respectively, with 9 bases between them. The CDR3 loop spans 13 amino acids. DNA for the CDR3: TGCGCCAGCAGGGACCCGCTCACCGGGGAGCTGTTTTTT. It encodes CASRDPLTGELFF.